The source of this T cell receptor (beta chain) is a study of Graves' ophthalmopathy and Graves' hyperthyroidism. Per germline, CDR1 SQVTM and CDR2 ANQGSEA. The CDR3 totals 12 residues. Trimming removed 6 bases from V and 5 bases from J; junction bases left unmatched: 7. Uncontrolled infections, other autoimmune diseases, pregnancy or lactation barred patients from enrollment. RNA transcripts were the source from which TCR beta CDR3 regions were amplified. HTBI-primed first-round RT-PCR preceded second-round multiplex PCR. TCRdb re-analysed the multiplex PCR reads in MiXCR, keeping a single row per CDR3 protein. Seen here are almost 750,000 distinct CDR3 sequences, roughly two fifths observed once, and the top ten hold 44%.

This clonotype originated in an adult man with Graves' ophthalmopathy. Specimen: peripheral blood. V and J are TRBV29-1 and TRBJ2-7, with 7 bases identical to TRBD1. The CDR3, as DNA: TGCAGCGTGCTGGGACAGCCCGACGAGCAGTACTTC. Its translation is CSVLGQPDEQYF.